This entry lists 15 T cell receptor beta chains sequenced from one sample in a study of blood T cells in healthy people across ages. It was with a sample-barcoded 5' primer and a J-beta primer mix that a second PCR of roughly 6 to 12 cycles was run. Via MiXCR, TCRdb re-called the 5' RACE reads, giving one row per CDR3 protein. Here the sample spans 750,000 to 850,000 distinct CDR3 sequences, approximately 25% being singletons. The sample was also linked to a second study, of T cells of mothers and their children.

Sequencing input: blood. The source of these receptors is a boy younger than 18 in good health.

This clonotype has only a few counts. The chain couples TRBV5-1 to TRBJ1-2; possible D gene TRBD1, 5 bases. Looked up from germline, CDR1 is SGHRS and CDR2 is YFSETQ. The CDR3 runs to 14 residues. Trimming pared 5 bases from V and 3 bases from J, leaving 14 bases between. The CDR3 sequence is CASRAFEGYYGYTF. In nucleotides, the CDR3 is TGCGCCAGCAGAGCTTTTGAGGGGTACTATGGCTACACCTTC. Full variable domain (remainder filled in from reference TRBV5-1 and TRBJ1-2): KAGVTQTPRYLIKTRGQQVTLSCSPISGHRSVSWYQQTPGQGLQFLFEYFSETQRNKGNFPGRFSGRQFSNSRSEMNVSTLELGDSALYLCASRAFEGYYGYTFGSGTRLTVV.

The chain has TRBV29-1 and TRBJ2-1; D perhaps matches TRBD1 (6 bases). The J call is doubtful: the DNA matches TRBJ2-7 better. The CDR3 is made up of 12 amino acids. Per germline, CDR1 SQVTM and CDR2 ANQGSEA. The CDR3 loop is CSVKNREYEQYF. CDR3 DNA: TGCAGCGTTAAAAACAGGGAATACGAGCAGTACTTC.

This clonotype occurred a few times. This rearrangement joins TRBV18 to TRBJ1-1; D ambiguous. V was clipped by 6 bases and J by 1 base, with 18 bases between them. Germline values: CDR1 KGHSH, CDR2 LQKENI. The length of the CDR3 is 16 residues. The CDR3, as DNA: TGTGCCAGCTCCATAGCCAGCCGTTTGGCGAACACTGAAGCTTTCTTT. Protein: CASSIASRLANTEAFF. The whole variable domain, remainder taken from reference TRBV18 and TRBJ1-1, is NAGVMQNPRHLVRRRGQEARLRCSPMKGHSHVYWYRQLPEEGLKFMVYLQKENIIDESGMPKERFSAEFPKEGPSILRIQQVVRGDSAAYFCASSIASRLANTEAFFGQGTRLTVV.

This clonotype appeared many times. V usage is TRBV6-1 and J usage is TRBJ1-4, with D hard to call. V was clipped by 1 base and J by 8 bases, with 11 bases between them. The CDR3 covers 14 residues. Germline CDR1 is MNHNS and CDR2 is SASEGT. For the CDR3, the DNA is TGTGCCAGCAGTGAAGTGGGTTTGGGGGAAAAACTGTTTTTT. Amino acids: CASSEVGLGEKLFF.

This clonotype showed up just a few times. This chain links TRBV24-1 with TRBJ2-5; D may be TRBD1 or TRBD2 (5 bases each). The DNA end lines up better with TRBJ2-1; the J call may be wrong. The CDR3 extends over 15 amino acids. CDR1 and CDR2 (germline): KGHDR, SFDVKD. The CDR3 DNA is TGTGCCACCAGTGATTTGAGGGACGGATACAATGAGCAGTTCTTC. Translation: CATSDLRDGYNEQFF.

CDR3 DNA: TGCGCCAGCAGCTTGGGTTCGGGATGGAGAGATACGCAGTATTTT. It yields the protein CASSLGSGWRDTQYF. This rearrangement joins TRBV5-1 to TRBJ2-3; tentative D call: TRBD2 (5 bases). Germline V CDR1 and CDR2: SGHRS, YFSETQ. V was cut by 0 bases and J by 5 bases, with 13 bases left in between. This CDR3 has 15 amino acids.

The sample holds a few counts of this clonotype. The chain joins TRBV20-1 to TRBJ2-1; a weak D match, TRBD2 (5 bases). Germline V gives CDR1 DFQATT, CDR2 SNEGSKA (reference sequence). The CDR3 totals 13 residues. Trimming pared 7 bases from V and 3 bases from J, leaving 13 bases between. The CDR3 nucleotides read TGCAGTGACGCGGGCGTGGACTACAATGAGCAGTTCTTC. Translating gives CSDAGVDYNEQFF.

This sequence joins TRBV19 and TRBJ2-4; no firm D call. The V gene lost 11 bases and the J gene lost 8 bases, with 10 bases spanning the gap. Per germline, CDR1 LNHDA and CDR2 SQIVND (reference sequence). The CDR3 totals 10 residues. CDR3 in amino acids: CAREFDIQYF. CDR3 DNA sequence: TGTGCCCGTGAGTTTGACATTCAGTACTTC.

This chain connects TRBV9 to TRBJ2-3; D ambiguous. Germline V gene data show CDR1 as SGDLS and CDR2 as YYNGEE. The V end was cut by 0 bases, the J end by 0 bases, with 8 bases between. There are 15 residues in the CDR3. CDR3 DNA: TGTGCCAGCAGCGTAGGGGTGTTTAGCACAGATACGCAGTATTTT. This codes for CASSVGVFSTDTQYF.

This clonotype was seen more than once but under ten times. The gene calls are TRBV6-5 and TRBJ2-1; D call uncertain. The CDR3 is made up of 15 amino acids. Trimming cost V 0 bases and J 0 bases, with 6 bases left between them. Germline CDR1 reads MNHEY; CDR2 reads SVGAGI. The CDR3 sequence: CASSYSFSSYNEQFF. CDR3 DNA: TGTGCCAGCAGTTACTCTTTCAGCTCCTACAATGAGCAGTTCTTC.

A few counts support this clonotype. The CDR3 region has the DNA TGTGCCAGCAGCCGGGCGGACAGGGAGTTCGATGGCTACACCTTC. It encodes CASSRADREFDGYTF. The chain carries TRBV27 and TRBJ1-2; 8 nucleotides line up with TRBD1. V lost 6 bases, J lost 6 bases, and 12 bases stayed unmatched. From germline, CDR1 is MNHEY and CDR2 SMNVEV (reference sequence). There are 15 residues in the CDR3.

This clonotype was seen only a few times. At one end, the junction sequence differs from germline, possibly due to a read error. Written as DNA, the CDR3 is TGTGCCAGTAGCTTTTACGGGTCCACCTACGAGCAGTACTTC. This sequence encodes CASSFYGSTYEQYF. The V call is TRBV7-2, the J call TRBJ2-7; no clear D. This CDR3 is built from 14 residues. CDR1 and CDR2 (germline): SGHTA, FQGNSA.

This chain links TRBV20-1 with TRBJ2-1; maybe TRBD2 (6 bases). The CDR3 sequence is 16 residues long. CDR1 and CDR2 from the germline V gene are DFQATT and SNEGSKA (reference sequence). With 5 bases removed from V and 1 base from J, the gap between germline ends came to 18 bases. CDR3 DNA: TGCAGTGCTGACGCGGGGCGGGGCGTATCCTACAATGAGCAGTTCTTC. Its translation: CSADAGRGVSYNEQFF.

In this sample, this clonotype turned up many times. The chain recombines TRBV27 with TRBJ2-7; tentative D call: TRBD2 (5 bases). Trimming left V 8 bases short and J 3 bases short, with 8 bases between. CDR3 length equals 11 residues. CDR1 is MNHEY, CDR2 SMNVEV, per germline (reference sequence). The CDR3 DNA sequence: TGTGCCAGCGGAGGAGGCTACGAGCAGTACTTC. Its protein is CASGGGYEQYF.

The chain uses TRBV6-5 and TRBJ2-5; 7 positions agree with TRBD1. The DNA end favors TRBJ2-7, so the J call may be wrong. The CDR3 is 15 amino acids. CDR1 is MNHEY and CDR2 is SVGAGI in the germline V gene. The chain's CDR3 is CASRPFRTGPYEQYF. DNA of the CDR3: TGTGCCAGCAGGCCCTTCCGGACAGGACCCTACGAGCAGTACTTC.